The source of this T cell receptor beta chain is a study of T-cell memory formation after mild COVID-19. For the study at large: TCR clusters largely stayed donor specific.

The study's findings and limits: Clones shrinking between day 15 and 85 showed a balanced CD4/CD8 split, and those that grew later tilted toward CD4+.

5'RACE with constant-segment primers built TCRalpha and TCRbeta cDNA libraries with UMIs. TCRdb re-analysed the 5' RACE reads in MiXCR, keeping a single row per CDR3 protein. Here the sample spans roughly 100,000 distinct CDR3 sequences, more than 12% being singletons. Concerning this clonotype: The target antigen is unknown.

The V end was cut by 4 bases, the J end by 3 bases, with 17 bases between. Germline CDR1 SGHDT, CDR2 YYEEEE. The CDR3 has 16 residues. This TCR was sampled from a man aged 18 to 30 who had mild COVID-19 (a few samples of this study predate the infection). Cell type and time point are not known. The sample comprised PBMCs or a T cell subset sorted from them (not recorded which). J is TRBJ2-1 and V is TRBV5-6; the D call may be TRBD1 or TRBD2 (6 bases each). This chain's CDR3 is CASSPGGGSIYNEQFF. In DNA, the CDR3 is TGTGCCAGCAGCCCAGGAGGGGGGTCGATCTACAATGAGCAGTTCTTC.